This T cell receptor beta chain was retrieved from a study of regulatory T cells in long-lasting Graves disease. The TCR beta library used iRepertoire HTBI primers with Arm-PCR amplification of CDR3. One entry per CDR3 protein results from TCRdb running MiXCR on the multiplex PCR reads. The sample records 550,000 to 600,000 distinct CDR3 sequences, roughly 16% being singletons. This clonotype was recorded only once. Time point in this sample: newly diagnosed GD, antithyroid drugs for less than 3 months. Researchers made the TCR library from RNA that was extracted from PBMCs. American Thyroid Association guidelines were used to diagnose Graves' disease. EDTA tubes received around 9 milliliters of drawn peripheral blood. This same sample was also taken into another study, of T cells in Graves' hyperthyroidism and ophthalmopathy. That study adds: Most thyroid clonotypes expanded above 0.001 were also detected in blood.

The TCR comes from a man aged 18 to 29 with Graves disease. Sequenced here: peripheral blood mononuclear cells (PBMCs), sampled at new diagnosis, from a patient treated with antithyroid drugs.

CDR3 sequence (DNA): TGCAGTGCCCACCGGGCGGGGTCCAACTATGGCTACACCTTC. Amino acid sequence: CSAHRAGSNYGYTF. V is TRBV20-1 and J is TRBJ1-2; D unresolved. The V end lost 6 bases, the J end lost 2 bases, and 16 bases lay between the germline ends. The length of the CDR3 is 14 residues. Germline V CDR1 and CDR2: DFQATT, SNEGSKA (reference sequence).